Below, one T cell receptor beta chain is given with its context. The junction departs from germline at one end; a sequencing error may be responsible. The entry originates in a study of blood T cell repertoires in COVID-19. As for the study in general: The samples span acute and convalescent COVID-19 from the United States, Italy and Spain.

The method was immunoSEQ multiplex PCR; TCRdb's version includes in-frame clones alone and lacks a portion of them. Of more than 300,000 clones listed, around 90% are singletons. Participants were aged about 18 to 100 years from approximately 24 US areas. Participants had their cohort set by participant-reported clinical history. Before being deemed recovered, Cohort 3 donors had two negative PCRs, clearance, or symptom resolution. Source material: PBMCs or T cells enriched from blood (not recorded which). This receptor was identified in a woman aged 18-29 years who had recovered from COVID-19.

The CDR3 protein is CASSLAGANTEAFF. In nucleotides, the CDR3 is TGTGCCAGCAGCCTAGCGGGGGCAAACACTGAAGCTTTCTTT. The chain combines TRBV7-9 with TRBJ1-1; a possible D gene is TRBD1 (6 bases). The CDR3 loop spans 14 amino acids. From germline, CDR1 is SEHNR and CDR2 FQNEAQ (reference sequence). Combining the CDR3 with reference TRBV7-9 and TRBJ1-1 gives the whole variable domain DTGVSQNPRHKITKRGQNVTFRCDPISEHNRLYWYRQTLGQGPEFLTYFQNEAQLEKSRLLSDRFSAERPKGSFSTLEIQRTEQGDSAMYLCASSLAGANTEAFFGQGTRLTVV.